The sequence of this TCR beta chain was determined in a study of cytomegalovirus exposure and HLA in healthy donors. General study results and limits: Later analysis demonstrated an association between a missense DCLRE1C variant and TCR beta V- and J-gene trimming. Analyzed later, association rates of TCRs varied across HLA loci, with DRB1 most and HLA-C fewest. Roughly even sequencing depth across donors was the assumption behind the presence/absence analyses.

A note on this clone: Its antigen is unknown.

PCR employed 60 Vbeta and 13 Jbeta primers. Measured with immunoSEQ multiplex PCR; TCRdb has only the in-frame clones, and not every one. The sample lists about 110,000 clones, approximately 71% occurring once. The length of the CDR3 is 13 residues. Trimming took 3 bases from V and 8 from J, leaving 15 bases between them. Germline CDR1 reads GTSNPN; CDR2 reads SVGIG (reference sequence). Sequencing was carried out using PBMCs. This chain links TRBV30 with TRBJ2-3; D is perhaps TRBD2 (7 bases). This receptor was taken from a woman in her sixties or seventies in good health and CMV-seropositive. The CDR3 DNA reads as TGTGCCTGGAGCCCACGGGGAGGGGGTACGCAGTATTTT. Translation: CAWSPRGGGTQYF.